A selection of T cell receptor beta chains follows, all from one sample in a study of T cell responses to AZD1222 COVID-19 vaccine. Clones were sequenced by immunoSEQ multiplex PCR, and TCRdb holds only the in-frame ones, with some missing. This sample yields 140,000 or so clones, of which approximately 91% are seen a single time; 1.9% belongs to the top ten. Sample: peripheral blood, taken 28 days after the second AZD1222 dose. The receptor source for this set is an adult who received the AZD1222 COVID-19 vaccine. Each CDR3 is given with its conserved first and last residue. The D gene is left open where the match is weak. Part of the rows lack a size; the others show once, few, many or a class for expanded clones.

D gene	J gene	V gene	clone size	CDR3 length	CDR3 DNA	CDR3 protein
-	TRBJ1-6	TRBV27	-	15	TGTGCCAGCAGTTGGGGTCGCGCTATAGGTTCACCCCTCCACTTT	CASSWGRAIGSPLHF
-	TRBJ2-5	TRBV5-1	-	13	TGCGCCAGCAGCTTGGAGGGGGGAGAGACCCAGTACTTC	CASSLEGGETQYF
TRBD1	TRBJ1-2	TRBV7-2	-	15	TGTGCCAGCAGCTTAGGGCTACAGGGGCACTATGGCTACACCTTC	CASSLGLQGHYGYTF
-	TRBJ1-1	TRBV5-8	-	13	TGTGCCAGCAGCTTGGTACGGGGCACTGAAGCTTTCTTT	CASSLVRGTEAFF
-	TRBJ1-4	TRBV29-1	-	14	TGCAGCGCGATAACCGGGGCAGATAATGAAAAACTGTTTTTT	CSAITGADNEKLFF
TRBD1	TRBJ1-3	TRBV19	few	15	TGTGCCAGTAGTTACAGGGGCTCCTCTGGAAACACCATATATTTT	CASSYRGSSGNTIYF
TRBD1	TRBJ1-1	TRBV2	-	13	TGTGCCAGCAGTGGGATGACAGGGGGAAGAGCTTTCTTT	CASSGMTGGRAFF
TRBD1	TRBJ2-1	TRBV5-4	-	14	TGTGCCAGCAGGTCTGACCTCTTTGACAGGGCGGAGTTCTTC	CASRSDLFDRAEFF
-	TRBJ1-6	TRBV6-5	-	13	TGTGCCAGCAGGACGGGTCTAAATTCACCCCTCCACTTT	CASRTGLNSPLHF
-	TRBJ2-3	TRBV9	-	11	TGTGCCAGCAGCGTGGGGGGTACGCAGTATTTT	CASSVGGTQYF